Following are 13 T cell receptor beta chains from one sample sequenced in a study of shared clonotypes between healthy human individuals. TCRdb's table, derived via immunoSEQ multiplex PCR, lists solely in-frame clones and lacks some. The data contain some 2 million clones, 85% to 95% of them seen just once; the ten biggest clones take up more than 0.1%. The material sequenced was naive CD4+ T cells sorted from blood. Sample subset: CD45RA+ positively selected. The receptors here all came from a man aged 18 to 29 in good health.

The chain uses TRBV5-1 and TRBJ1-1; 7 nucleotides agree with TRBD1. CDR1 and CDR2 (germline): SGHRS, YFSETQ. J was trimmed by 1 base and V by 3 bases; bases with no gene match: 9. The CDR3 loop spans 16 amino acids. CDR3 in amino acids: CASSSRGPGGNTEAFF. The DNA for the CDR3 is TGCGCCAGCAGCTCTAGAGGTCCAGGGGGGAACACTGAAGCTTTCTTT.

With respect to this clone: This specimen includes other DNA sequences encoding the same CDR3. V gene TRBV6-5 combines with J gene TRBJ2-3; possibly TRBD1 for D (5 bases). V gave up 0 bases and J gave up 0 bases, with 7 bases separating them. This CDR3 contains 15 residues. Germline V CDR1 and CDR2: MNHEY, SVGAGI. CDR3 DNA: TGTGCCAGCAGTTACTCGGGGCCCAGCACAGATACGCAGTATTTT. Translation gives CASSYSGPSTDTQYF.

This chain uses TRBV4-1 with TRBJ1-1; D remains unclear. The CDR3 runs to 14 residues. Germline values: CDR1 MGHRA, CDR2 YSYEKL. V lost 1 base and J lost 1, with 7 bases in between. The CDR3 nucleotides are TGCGCCAGCAGCCAAGGCTTCGGGAACACTGAAGCTTTCTTT. As protein: CASSQGFGNTEAFF.

The chain combines TRBV20-1 with TRBJ2-3; TRBD2 might be the D (5 bases). V shed 5 bases and J shed 5 bases, with 8 bases lying between them. Germline lookup yields CDR1 DFQATT and CDR2 SNEGSKA (reference sequence). CDR3 size: 11 residues. DNA for the CDR3: TGCAGTGCTGCCGGGGTAGATACGCAGTATTTT. This codes for CSAAGVDTQYF.

This chain joins TRBV6-5 and TRBJ2-7, with 9 bases that match TRBD1. The length of the CDR3 is 14 residues. J lost 4 bases, V lost 6 bases, and 7 bases had no gene match. Germline lookup yields CDR1 MNHEY and CDR2 SVGAGI. CDR3 DNA sequence: TGTGCCAGCAGGGGCCGGGACAGGGCGTACGAGCAGTACTTC. This codes for CASRGRDRAYEQYF.

The genes are TRBV10-3 and TRBJ1-6; the D gene is possibly TRBD1 (5 bases). V lost 4 bases and J 5 bases, leaving 21 bases between the germline ends. Germline assignment: CDR1 ENHRY and CDR2 SYGVKD. The CDR3 consists of 18 residues. The chain's CDR3 is CAISARVGQGLNNSPLHF. The CDR3 nucleotides are TGTGCCATCAGTGCGAGGGTAGGGCAGGGCTTGAATAATTCACCCCTCCACTTT.

J is TRBJ1-2 and V is TRBV5-4; TRBD1 matches at 7 bases. Germline loops: CDR1 SGHNT, CDR2 YYREEE (reference sequence). With 2 bases clipped from V and 8 bases from J, the junction kept 6 bases outside the gene matches. This CDR3 contains 13 residues. The CDR3: CASSFEGAWGYTF. DNA of the CDR3: TGTGCCAGCAGCTTCGAGGGGGCCTGGGGCTACACCTTC.

The chain joins TRBV19 to TRBJ2-7, with D unclear. CDR3 length equals 13 residues. Germline V CDR1 and CDR2: LNHDA, SQIVND (reference sequence). Trimming stripped 2 bases from V and 1 base from J, with 6 bases between. CDR3 protein: CASSIKESYEQYF. The CDR3 nucleotides read TGTGCCAGTAGTATAAAGGAGTCCTACGAGCAGTACTTC.

A single count supports this clone. The rearrangement joins TRBV7-3 to TRBJ2-2; unclear D gene. Germline values: CDR1 SGHTA, CDR2 FQGTGA. V lost 5 bases, J lost 7 bases, and 8 bases lay in between. The CDR3 covers 12 residues. CDR3: CASSPLGGELFF. The CDR3 nucleotides are TGTGCCAGCAGCCCCCTAGGCGGGGAGCTGTTTTTT. Full variable domain (outside the CDR3, taken from reference TRBV7-3 and TRBJ2-2): GAGVSQTPSNKVTEKGKYVELRCDPISGHTALYWYRQSLGQGPEFLIYFQGTGAADDSGLPNDRFFAVRPEGSVSTLKIQRTERGDSAVYLCASSPLGGELFFGEGSRLTVL.

This chain connects TRBV7-9 to TRBJ1-5; TRBD1 is a possible D gene (6 bases). Trimming stripped 5 bases from V and 2 bases from J, with 19 bases between. CDR3 length: 17 amino acids. Germline V gene sequence: CDR1 SEHNR, CDR2 FQNEAQ (reference sequence). CDR3 in DNA: TGTGCCAGCAGCAAAGGGACATCGAAGGGGGGCAATCAGCCCCAGCATTTT. As protein: CASSKGTSKGGNQPQHF.

The CDR3 DNA reads TGCGCCAGCAGCCTCCCCGACAGGGACCAAGAGACCCAGTACTTC. Its protein is CASSLPDRDQETQYF. The chain joins TRBV4-1 to TRBJ2-5; the match to TRBD1 covers 7 bases. This CDR3 has 15 amino acids. Trimming removed 4 bases from V and 0 bases from J; junction bases left unmatched: 5. Germline CDR1 is MGHRA and CDR2 is YSYEKL.

The chain uses TRBV28 and TRBJ1-4, with D possibly being TRBD1 (5 bases). Trimming took 3 bases from V and 1 from J, leaving 21 bases between them. There are 19 residues in the CDR3. Germline V lookup: CDR1 MDHEN, CDR2 SYDVKM. The CDR3 nucleotides read TGTGCCAGCAGTTTCCCCCGGGGCCTACTGGGGGTAACTAATGAAAAACTGTTTTTT. Translation gives CASSFPRGLLGVTNEKLFF.

The genes are TRBV7-2 and TRBJ2-1; D might be TRBD2 (5 bases). Germline values: CDR1 SGHTA, CDR2 FQGNSA. The CDR3 contains 12 residues. The V and J ends lost 1 base and 14 bases respectively, with 12 bases between them. The CDR3 here is CASSLGYLGEFF. As DNA, the CDR3 is TGTGCCAGCAGCTTAGGATATTTGGGAGAGTTCTTC.